Sequencing of this TCR beta chain was carried out in a study of early T cells in non-severe SARS-CoV-2 infection. Overall study context: Unsorted whole blood bulk RNA was sequenced, with unpaired chains.

V lost 0 bases and J lost 4, with 6 bases in between. The V gene's germline CDR1 is MNHEY and CDR2 SMNVEV (reference sequence). There are 13 residues in the CDR3. Whole-study findings and limits: Matching results from VDJdb favored anti-spike CD8 responses, leaving private and CD4 specificities undetected.

This clonotype was recorded at least ten times. Antigen: not known. Individual cDNA molecules carried attached unique molecular identifiers. One entry per CDR3 protein, called by TCRdb with MiXCR from the 5' RACE reads. The sample consists of 45,000 to 75,000 distinct CDR3 sequences, 5.6% of them appearing once. This chain uses TRBV27 with TRBJ1-2; D is possibly TRBD1 (6 bases). The sample comprised whole blood. The receptor's source is an adult who was a healthcare worker with PCR-confirmed SARS-CoV-2 infection or an uninfected control (not recorded which). CDR3: CASSLSGGYGYTF. Written as DNA, the CDR3 is TGTGCCAGCAGTTTATCAGGGGGCTATGGCTACACCTTC.